This TCR beta chain was recovered during a study of shared clonotypes between healthy human individuals (dated by TCRdb to 2019 to 2021). Context from the whole study: A few men and two women, aged 18 to 49 years, made up the cohort. For each donor, CD4 naive and CD4 memory were each run on three plates, CD8 naive on two plates, and CD8 memory on one plate. To estimate repertoire size and how much clonotypes are shared between individuals, the study performed deep sequencing of blood TCR repertoires from roughly five healthy adults. Libraries were prepared and TCR repertoires were sequenced by different laboratories using diverse techniques, in order to increase sequencing depth and limit assay-specific biases. Per donor, leukapheresis produced somewhere between about 0.94 and 9.5 billion PBMCs.

Broader findings and caveats from the paper: When a handful of donors were compared, the shared fraction of clonotypes was about 5.2% for naive CD4, roughly 3.3% for naive CD8, about 2.5% for memory CD4, and 0.4% for memory CD8. Estimated clonotype richness was generally larger for naive than for memory subsets. Based on pairwise subsampling, the degree of clonotype sharing among donors was expected to be affected by sequencing depth. Rarefaction of sorted-subset datasets indicated incomplete sequencing despite the large sequencing depth. Clonotypes shared by all four sorted-subset donors showed higher generation probabilities than non-shared clonotypes. Only blood was sampled, and tissue TCR repertoires likely differ from those in blood. Because the study included a small number of donors, the genetic and exposure-history diversity represented was limited.

The donors were healthy, HIV-negative adults who had no recently reported acute infections or vaccinations. All donors were Caucasian adults living in Nashville, Tennessee, USA. CD4+ T cells were enriched through magnetic negative selection, after which naive cells were positively selected on CD45RA and the remaining negative fraction served as the memory subset. Blood was collected by leukapheresis, and PBMCs were isolated by Ficoll-Histopaque density gradient centrifugation and then cryopreserved in liquid nitrogen vapor phase. Analytical flow cytometry was used to check the purity and quantity of every magnetically sorted T cell population. Genomic DNA was isolated from each sorted fraction and quantified by UV absorbance on a Nanodrop 2000c. Using the deep immunoSEQ assay, multiplex PCR amplified TCR CDR3 regions from genomic DNA. Extracted genomic DNA from each cell subset was spread evenly across all wells of several immunoSEQ 96-well plates, with each plate serving as a replicate. Each replicate PCR for sorted subsets received approximately 200 ng genomic DNA, equal to about 30,000 T cell genomes. Purified libraries were measured with a Qubit 3.0 fluorometer, size-checked on a Bioanalyzer 2100, and measured again with the KAPA Library Quantification kit. Each immunoSEQ 96-well plate was sequenced on its own single-read 150-cycle Illumina NextSeq 550 flow cell. The source study handled its data this way. Because the immunoSEQ output included only junctional sequences and no quality scores, the filtering could not be the same as the filtering used for full-length reads. Sequences were annotated with PyIR, a Python wrapper for IgBLAST v1.9, and V/J genes and CDR3 were assigned using IMGT germline references. Reads were filtered out if the reads had weak V/J assignments (E-value above 1e-6), no CDR3, stop codons, out-of-frame junctions, or ambiguous translated residues. A V3J clonotype was defined by an identical inferred V gene, J gene, and CDR3 amino acid sequence. Percentage overlap between repertoires was computed as shared unique clonotypes divided by the size of the smaller repertoire. Richness of each repertoire was evaluated using RTK rarefaction, the Chao1 estimator, and Recon v2.1 estimates of unobserved clonotypes. OLGA was used to compute generation probabilities for all TCRbeta clonotypes that the gDNA method yielded from several donors. TCRdb's version of the immuneACCESS table is confined to in-frame rearrangements and falls short of the full clone set. An unresolved V gene accounts for under half of the shortfall where checked; the remainder is of unknown origin. That table supplies the V and J calls and clone size; D and trimming were determined from the DNA. Here the sample has over 150,000 clones; 66% occur a single time. About 10% of the sample is taken by the ten largest.

In its sample, this clone was seen a few times. Which antigen it targets is not known. No quality values exist for individual bases; no much larger clone is one base distant. Sequencing was performed on memory CD4+ T cells sorted from blood. The label giving this sample's cell subset or site can be read as: CD45RA-negative fraction. This TCR was sampled from a man aged 25-45 years in good health.

CDR3 sequence: CASSLGDYNEQFF. The nucleotide sequence is TGTGCCAGCAGCTTGGGGGACTACAATGAGCAGTTCTTC. The chain uses TRBV7-2 and TRBJ2-1, with the D gene possibly TRBD1 or TRBD2, each one fitting 5 bases. V was cut back by 3 bases and J by 3 bases, leaving a gap of 6 bases between them. The CDR3 starts with the cysteine, ends with the phenylalanine, and has 13 residues. The CDR3 DNA has 39 bases and is translated from base 1. As encoded in the germline V gene, CDR1 is SGHTA while CDR2 is FQGNSA.